This T cell receptor beta chain came from a study of blood T cell repertoires in COVID-19. The repertoire was sequenced with immunoSEQ multiplex PCR; TCRdb's copy has only in-frame clones and lacks some. The table includes some 270,000 clones, roughly 90% detected once. This clone was detected a few times. Trimming at V came to 0 bases and at J to 4 bases, leaving 5 bases not matched to a gene. Germline V lookup: CDR1 KGHSY, CDR2 FQNENV. There are 15 residues in the CDR3. The V call is TRBV16, the J call TRBJ1-2, with TRBD1 identical over 7 bases. The sample was peripheral blood. This TCR derives from a man aged 45-65 years with acute or convalescent COVID-19. The CDR3 protein is CASSQSAGQLYGYTF. CDR3 in DNA: TGTGCCAGCAGCCAATCGGCGGGACAGCTCTATGGCTACACCTTC.